Sequencing of this T cell receptor (beta chain) was carried out in a study of tumour-infiltrating T cells in Burkitt lymphoma. As for the study in general: Repertoire clonality predicted overall and progression-free survival.

Sequencing was performed with immunoSEQ multiplex PCR; in TCRdb, only in-frame clones are kept and a portion is missing. The table includes 13,000 to 15,000 clones, approximately 83% detected once. This TCR was recovered from a human donor with diffuse large B-cell lymphoma. Sequencing was carried out using tumor tissue.

The CDR3 coding sequence is TGCGCCAGCAGCTTGGGGTCAGGGGCCGAGGGTCAGCCCCAGCATTTT. Translated: CASSLGSGAEGQPQHF. The chain uses TRBV5-1 and TRBJ1-5; D may be TRBD1 (6 bases). This CDR3 region has 16 residues. In germline, CDR1 is SGHRS, CDR2 YFSETQ. Trimming pared 0 bases from V and 6 bases from J, leaving 16 bases between.